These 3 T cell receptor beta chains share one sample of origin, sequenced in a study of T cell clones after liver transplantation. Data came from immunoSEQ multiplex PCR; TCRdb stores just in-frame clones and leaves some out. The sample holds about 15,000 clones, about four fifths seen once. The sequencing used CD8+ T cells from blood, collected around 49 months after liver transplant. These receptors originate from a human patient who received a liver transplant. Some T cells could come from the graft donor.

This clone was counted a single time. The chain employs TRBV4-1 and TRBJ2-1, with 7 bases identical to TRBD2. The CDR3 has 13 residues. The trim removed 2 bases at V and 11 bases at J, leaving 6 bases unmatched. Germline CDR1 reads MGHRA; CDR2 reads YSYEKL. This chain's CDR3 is CASSQTPGGKQFF. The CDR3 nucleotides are TGCGCCAGCAGCCAAACCCCGGGGGGTAAGCAGTTCTTC.

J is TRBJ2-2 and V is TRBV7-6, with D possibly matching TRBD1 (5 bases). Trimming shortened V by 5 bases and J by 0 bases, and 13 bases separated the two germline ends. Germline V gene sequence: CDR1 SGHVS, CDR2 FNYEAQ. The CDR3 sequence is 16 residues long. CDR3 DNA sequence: TGTGCCAGCAGCCTTCGACAGCCCGCGAACACCGGGGAGCTGTTTTTT. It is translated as CASSLRQPANTGELFF.

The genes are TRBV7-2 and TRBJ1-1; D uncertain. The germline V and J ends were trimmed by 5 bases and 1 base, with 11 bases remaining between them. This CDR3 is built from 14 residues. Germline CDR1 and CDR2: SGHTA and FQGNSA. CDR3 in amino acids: CASSQELPNTEAFF. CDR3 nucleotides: TGTGCCAGCAGCCAAGAACTGCCGAACACTGAAGCTTTCTTT.